The next 5 T cell receptor beta chains were all read from a single sample in a study of blood T cell repertoires in COVID-19. TCRdb keeps only in-frame clones here, not all; method: immunoSEQ multiplex PCR. The sample includes 300,000 to 450,000 clones, more than 65% seen only once; the top ten take around 1.1%. Sequenced input: peripheral blood. The receptors here all came from a human donor with acute or convalescent COVID-19. The donor label of this sample is uncertain.

The V and J genes are TRBV28 and TRBJ2-2; the match to TRBD1 covers 10 bases. The V segment lost 7 bases and the J segment 7 bases; nucleotides outside the gene matches: 9. CDR1 and CDR2 (germline): MDHEN, SYDVKM. This CDR3 is built from 15 residues. CDR3 sequence: CASTQTGGAGGELFF. In nucleotides, the CDR3 is TGTGCCAGCACCCAGACAGGGGGCGCAGGCGGGGAGCTGTTTTTT. The full variable domain, completed using reference TRBV28 and TRBJ2-2, is DVKVTQSSRYLVKRTGEKVFLECVQDMDHENMFWYRQDPGLGLRLIYFSYDVKMKEKGDIPEGYSVSREKKERFSLILESASTNQTSMYLCASTQTGGAGGELFFGEGSRLTVL.

This clone was observed a handful of times. The chain combines TRBV21-1 with TRBJ1-1. TRBV21-1 is a pseudogene segment. The CDR3 is made up of 13 amino acids. DNA for the CDR3: TGTGCCAGCTTCCGGTCCTTTGACACTGAAGCTTTCTTT. Translating it yields CASFRSFDTEAFF.

This clone was seen just once. The V call is TRBV7-9, the J call TRBJ2-3; 9 positions agree with TRBD2. V dropped 2 bases and J dropped 2; count of bases not matched to a gene: 5. The length of the CDR3 is 16 residues. The germline CDR1 and CDR2 sequences are SEHNR and FQNEAQ (reference sequence). The CDR3 nucleotides are TGTGCCAGCAGCTTAAGCGGGGGGCGGGTCACAGATACGCAGTATTTT. Protein product: CASSLSGGRVTDTQYF.

This clone was counted once. The V call is TRBV11-2, the J call TRBJ2-7, with TRBD2 matching 14 bases. The CDR3 extends over 18 amino acids. CDR1 is SGHAT and CDR2 is FQNNGV in the germline V gene. Unmatched junction bases numbered 13, after V lost 5 bases and J lost 4 bases. CDR3 DNA sequence: TGTGCCAGCAGCCCCCCGGGACTAGCGGGAGCTGGGGGGTACGAGCAGTACTTC. Its translation: CASSPPGLAGAGGYEQYF. Full variable domain (missing parts from reference TRBV11-2 and TRBJ2-7): EAGVAQSPRYKIIEKRQSVAFWCNPISGHATLYWYQQILGQGPKLLIQFQNNGVVDDSQLPKDRFSAERLKGVDSTLKIQPAKLEDSAVYLCASSPPGLAGAGGYEQYFGPGTRLTVT.

The chain carries TRBV19 and TRBJ1-3; no firm D call. The CDR3 is made up of 14 amino acids. V was cut by 6 bases and J by 2 bases, with 11 bases left in between. Germline CDR1 reads LNHDA; CDR2 reads SQIVND (reference sequence). The CDR3 nucleotides are TGTGCCAGTAGACCTAACCCCACTGGAAACACCATATATTTT. It codes for CASRPNPTGNTIYF.